These T cell receptor beta chains were read from a single sample in a study of blood T cell repertoires in COVID-19. Repertoires were generated with immunoSEQ multiplex PCR, while TCRdb's copy carries only in-frame clones and drops some. The repertoire holds 200,000 to 300,000 clones, with about 87% as singletons. Sequenced input: peripheral blood. These receptors all come from a woman in her 30s with COVID-19, enrolled during active disease. The CDR3 runs from the conserved cysteine through the conserved F or W. The order of the fields is V gene, clone size, J gene, D gene, CDR3 protein, CDR3 DNA. A D gene is named only where the DNA matches it firmly. Clone size is shown for a subset of rows, as once, few, many or a class of expanded clone.

v_call: TRBV27; clone_size: -; j_call: TRBJ1-5; d_call: -; cdr3_aa: CASSPRGSQVNQPQHF; cdr3_nt: TGTGCCAGCAGTCCCCGGGGGAGCCAAGTCAATCAGCCCCAGCATTTT
v_call: TRBV6-5; clone_size: -; j_call: TRBJ2-1; d_call: -; cdr3_aa: CATKMSSYNEQFF; cdr3_nt: TGTGCCACTAAGATGAGCTCCTACAATGAGCAGTTCTTC
v_call: TRBV6-2/TRBV6-3; clone_size: few; j_call: TRBJ1-5; d_call: -; cdr3_aa: CASSYGWSQGTNQPQHF; cdr3_nt: TGTGCCAGCAGTTACGGATGGTCTCAGGGAACCAATCAGCCCCAGCATTTT
v_call: TRBV7-2; clone_size: once; j_call: TRBJ2-7; d_call: TRBD2; cdr3_aa: CASSFSSGAQPPYEQYF; cdr3_nt: TGTGCCAGCAGCTTCTCTAGCGGGGCCCAGCCGCCCTACGAGCAGTACTTC
v_call: TRBV11-3; clone_size: -; j_call: TRBJ1-1; d_call: TRBD1; cdr3_aa: CASSNVGDRSEAFF; cdr3_nt: TGTGCCAGCAGTAACGTAGGGGACAGAAGCGAAGCTTTCTTT
v_call: TRBV2; clone_size: -; j_call: TRBJ2-2; d_call: TRBD1; cdr3_aa: CASRNTGDTGELFF; cdr3_nt: TGTGCCAGCAGAAACACAGGGGACACCGGGGAGCTGTTTTTT
v_call: TRBV30; clone_size: -; j_call: TRBJ1-2; d_call: -; cdr3_aa: CAWSVVFWDGSSYGYTF; cdr3_nt: TGTGCCTGGAGTGTAGTGTTTTGGGACGGGAGTTCTTACGGCTACACCTTC
v_call: TRBV7-9; clone_size: -; j_call: TRBJ1-1; d_call: -; cdr3_aa: CASSLGGAEAFF; cdr3_nt: TGTGCCAGCAGCTTAGGGGGGGCTGAAGCTTTCTTT
v_call: TRBV6-5; clone_size: -; j_call: TRBJ1-1; d_call: -; cdr3_aa: CASRPQGQGPFLFF; cdr3_nt: TGTGCCAGCAGACCCCAAGGACAAGGGCCCTTTTTATTCTTT
v_call: TRBV24-1; clone_size: -; j_call: TRBJ2-5; d_call: TRBD1; cdr3_aa: CATSAPGQGGVGTQYF; cdr3_nt: TGTGCCACCAGTGCCCCAGGACAGGGTGGGGTCGGGACCCAGTACTTC
v_call: TRBV12-5; clone_size: -; j_call: TRBJ2-1; d_call: TRBD2; cdr3_aa: CASGLSLAGAMIEQFF; cdr3_nt: TGTGCTAGTGGTCTTTCGCTAGCGGGAGCTATGATTGAGCAGTTCTTC
v_call: TRBV12-3/TRBV12-4; clone_size: once; j_call: TRBJ1-2; d_call: TRBD1; cdr3_aa: CASRIQGVGGYTF; cdr3_nt: TGTGCCAGCAGGATACAGGGGGTAGGCGGCTACACCTTC
v_call: TRBV10-1; clone_size: -; j_call: TRBJ2-1; d_call: TRBD2; cdr3_aa: CASSRKAGGNEQFF; cdr3_nt: TGCGCCAGCAGCCGAAAAGCGGGAGGAAATGAGCAGTTCTTC
v_call: TRBV6-2/TRBV6-3; clone_size: -; j_call: TRBJ1-2; d_call: TRBD1; cdr3_aa: CASSYISPGQGYGYTF; cdr3_nt: TGTGCCAGCAGTTACATTAGCCCGGGACAGGGCTATGGCTACACCTTC
v_call: TRBV6-5; clone_size: -; j_call: TRBJ1-1; d_call: -; cdr3_aa: CASSYPGPAHTEAFF; cdr3_nt: TGTGCCAGCAGTTACCCAGGGCCGGCTCACACTGAAGCTTTCTTT
v_call: TRBV6-2/TRBV6-3; clone_size: once; j_call: TRBJ1-5; d_call: -; cdr3_aa: CASSYPLQGSNQPQHF; cdr3_nt: TGTGCCAGCAGTTACCCTTTACAGGGTAGCAATCAGCCCCAGCATTTT
v_call: TRBV28; clone_size: -; j_call: TRBJ2-5; d_call: TRBD2; cdr3_aa: CASSLGTSGRELETQYF; cdr3_nt: TGTGCCAGCAGTTTGGGGACTAGCGGGCGGGAGCTGGAGACCCAGTACTTC
v_call: TRBV3-1/TRBV3-2; clone_size: -; j_call: TRBJ2-7; d_call: TRBD2; cdr3_aa: CASSQAQTGGRGEQYF; cdr3_nt: TGTGCCAGCAGCCAAGCTCAAACGGGGGGGCGCGGCGAGCAGTACTTC
v_call: TRBV27; clone_size: once; j_call: TRBJ1-1; d_call: TRBD1; cdr3_aa: CASSTGTGGREAFF; cdr3_nt: TGTGCCAGCAGTACAGGGACAGGGGGCCGTGAAGCTTTCTTT
v_call: TRBV7-9; clone_size: -; j_call: TRBJ2-7; d_call: -; cdr3_aa: CASSLGAPSSYEQYF; cdr3_nt: TGTGCCAGCAGCTTAGGGGCCCCGAGCTCCTACGAGCAGTACTTC
v_call: TRBV2; clone_size: -; j_call: TRBJ1-2; d_call: -; cdr3_aa: CASSPSGGAYGYTF; cdr3_nt: TGTGCCAGCAGTCCCAGCGGGGGGGCCTATGGCTACACCTTC
v_call: TRBV11-2; clone_size: -; j_call: TRBJ2-7; d_call: -; cdr3_aa: CASSLLIGGSYEQYF; cdr3_nt: TGTGCCAGCAGCCTACTTATCGGGGGTTCCTACGAGCAGTACTTC
v_call: TRBV24-1; clone_size: -; j_call: TRBJ2-6; d_call: -; cdr3_aa: CATSASSGANVLTF; cdr3_nt: TGTGCCACAAGTGCCTCCTCTGGGGCCAACGTCCTGACTTTC
v_call: TRBV19; clone_size: -; j_call: TRBJ1-3; d_call: -; cdr3_aa: CASISAGNTIYF; cdr3_nt: TGTGCCAGTATATCAGCTGGAAACACCATATATTTT
v_call: TRBV6-5; clone_size: -; j_call: TRBJ2-7; d_call: -; cdr3_aa: CASRLSEGSYEQYF; cdr3_nt: TGTGCCAGCAGACTTTCGGAGGGGTCCTACGAGCAGTACTTC
v_call: TRBV20-1; clone_size: -; j_call: TRBJ2-1; d_call: -; cdr3_aa: CSASGSGDIPRNEQFF; cdr3_nt: TGCAGTGCTAGTGGAAGCGGGGACATACCCCGTAATGAGCAGTTCTTC
v_call: TRBV6-6; clone_size: -; j_call: TRBJ1-4; d_call: TRBD1; cdr3_aa: CASSYRDRVTEKLFF; cdr3_nt: TGTGCCAGCAGTTATAGGGACAGGGTGACTGAAAAACTGTTTTTT
v_call: TRBV2; clone_size: -; j_call: TRBJ1-2; d_call: -; cdr3_aa: CASSQSGGRNYGYTF; cdr3_nt: TGTGCCAGCAGTCAGTCGGGGGGACGCAACTATGGCTACACCTTC
v_call: TRBV9; clone_size: few; j_call: TRBJ2-1; d_call: TRBD2; cdr3_aa: CASSVEGLAAYNEQFF; cdr3_nt: TGTGCCAGCAGCGTAGAGGGGCTAGCGGCCTACAATGAGCAGTTCTTC
v_call: TRBV7-6; clone_size: -; j_call: TRBJ1-4; d_call: TRBD1; cdr3_aa: CASSPWTGGIEKLFF; cdr3_nt: TGTGCCAGCAGCCCATGGACAGGGGGCATTGAAAAACTGTTTTTT
v_call: TRBV5-4; clone_size: -; j_call: TRBJ2-7; d_call: TRBD2; cdr3_aa: CASSLGSGGDSYEQYF; cdr3_nt: TGTGCCAGCAGCTTGGGGAGCGGGGGGGACTCCTACGAGCAGTACTTC
v_call: TRBV3-1/TRBV3-2; clone_size: -; j_call: TRBJ1-1; d_call: -; cdr3_aa: CASSQVARSNYEAFF; cdr3_nt: TGTGCCAGCAGCCAAGTCGCACGGTCAAACTACGAAGCTTTCTTT
v_call: TRBV5-8; clone_size: -; j_call: TRBJ1-2; d_call: -; cdr3_aa: CASSLNGRLVATGLYGYTF; cdr3_nt: TGTGCCAGCAGCTTAAATGGGAGACTTGTGGCGACAGGTTTATATGGCTACACCTTC
v_call: TRBV18; clone_size: once; j_call: TRBJ1-2; d_call: TRBD1; cdr3_aa: CASSRDRGSGYTF; cdr3_nt: TGTGCCAGCTCACGGGACAGGGGTTCCGGCTACACCTTC
v_call: TRBV9; clone_size: -; j_call: TRBJ1-1; d_call: TRBD1; cdr3_aa: CASSPTGGKLGAFF; cdr3_nt: TGTGCCAGCAGCCCCACAGGGGGCAAGCTAGGAGCTTTCTTT
v_call: TRBV5-4; clone_size: -; j_call: TRBJ1-4; d_call: -; cdr3_aa: CASSWGTREKLFF; cdr3_nt: TGTGCCAGCAGCTGGGGGACACGAGAAAAACTGTTTTTT
v_call: TRBV5-1; clone_size: -; j_call: TRBJ2-2; d_call: -; cdr3_aa: CASSLDRANTGELFF; cdr3_nt: TGCGCCAGCAGCTTGGACAGGGCGAACACCGGGGAGCTGTTTTTT
v_call: TRBV19; clone_size: -; j_call: TRBJ2-5; d_call: TRBD1; cdr3_aa: CASSSRTGGRETQYF; cdr3_nt: TGTGCCAGTAGTAGCCGGACAGGGGGTCGAGAGACCCAGTACTTC
v_call: TRBV12-5; clone_size: -; j_call: TRBJ2-1; d_call: TRBD2; cdr3_aa: CASGSIGTSGYNEQFF; cdr3_nt: TGTGCTAGTGGTTCGATCGGGACTAGCGGATACAATGAGCAGTTCTTC
v_call: TRBV6-2/TRBV6-3; clone_size: -; j_call: TRBJ1-5; d_call: TRBD1; cdr3_aa: CASSLTWTGGQPQHF; cdr3_nt: TGTGCCAGCAGCCTTACGTGGACAGGTGGACAGCCCCAGCATTTT
v_call: TRBV21-1; clone_size: -; j_call: TRBJ1-1; d_call: -; cdr3_aa: CASSKRGLRGMNTEAFF; cdr3_nt: TGTGCCAGCAGCAAAAGGGGCCTCAGAGGCATGAACACTGAAGCTTTCTTT
v_call: TRBV4-2; clone_size: -; j_call: TRBJ1-2; d_call: TRBD1; cdr3_aa: CASSQPGTGGSYYGYTF; cdr3_nt: TGTGCCAGCAGCCAACCCGGGACAGGGGGGTCTTACTATGGCTACACCTTC